This TCR beta chain was identified in a study of cytomegalovirus exposure and HLA in healthy donors. Whole-study results and caveats: Reportedly, HLA-A and HLA-B alleles of most subjects were accurately predicted from TCR beta. Reportedly, diagnosis of cytomegalovirus status by the classifier showed high specificity and sensitivity.

With regard to this clone: Its antigen is currently unknown.

The CDR3 extends over 13 amino acids. Trimming removed 4 bases at V and 4 bases at J, with 10 bases between. CDR1 SGHTA and CDR2 FQGNSA come from the germline V gene. Primers for the PCR totalled 60 Vbeta and 13 Jbeta. Method: immunoSEQ multiplex PCR; TCRdb's copy keeps in-frame clones and lacks some. The sample lists 150,000 to 200,000 clones, 65% to 85% occurring once. The origin of this receptor is a woman younger than 45 in good health and CMV-seropositive. V gene TRBV7-2 combines with J gene TRBJ1-2; D is perhaps TRBD1 (6 bases). The specimen was PBMCs. CDR3 sequence reads: CASSSGQIYGYTF. DNA of the CDR3: TGTGCCAGCAGCTCAGGACAGATCTATGGCTACACCTTC.